This T cell receptor beta chain was obtained from a study of T-cell reconstitution after alpha-beta-depleted transplantation in children. Preparation of the TCRbeta library was carried out with unique molecular identifiers. MiXCR was run by TCRdb on the PCR reads, yielding one entry per CDR3 protein. The table lists 400,000 to 500,000 distinct CDR3 sequences, around 9.9% of them singletons. In germline, CDR1 is WSHSY, CDR2 SAAADI. The CDR3 extends over 15 amino acids. The V and J ends lost 6 bases and 6 bases, in that order; junction bases with no gene match: 10. The specimen was PBMCs from the stem cell graft donor, collected from the stem cell graft. This receptor was obtained from a human donor who donated a stem cell graft to a child with acute myeloid leukemia. This sequence joins TRBV10-2 and TRBJ2-1, with 8 bases matching TRBD1. CDR3 amino acids: CASSAPRQGFNEQFF. CDR3 nucleotides: TGCGCCAGCAGCGCCCCGAGACAGGGGTTCAATGAGCAGTTCTTC.